The following is a T cell receptor beta chain sequence with its context. Antigen specificity is unknown. The PCR employed 60 Vbeta primers together with 13 Jbeta primers. The protocol was immunoSEQ multiplex PCR, while the TCRdb copy is restricted to in-frame clones and leaves out a portion. This sample has 97,000 or so clones, with more than 60% found just once. The sample belongs to a study of cytomegalovirus exposure and HLA in healthy donors. Whole-study findings and limits: Segments of the TCR beta V type were, in most cases, productive about 87% or about 30% of the time in an earlier analysis.

Sequenced material: PBMCs. The receptor was isolated from a man aged 50 or older in good health and CMV-seronegative.

CDR3 DNA sequence: TGTGCTAGTGGCCCCGGGACTCCTGGGGCAGATACGCAGTATTTT. Protein product: CASGPGTPGADTQYF. V usage is TRBV12-5 and J usage is TRBJ2-3, with D possibly TRBD2 on 6 matching bases. In germline, CDR1 is LGHNT, CDR2 FRNRAP. Trimming took 6 bases from V and 4 from J, leaving 17 bases between them. The CDR3 spans 15 residues.